These 3 T cell receptor beta chains originate from one sample sequenced in a study of cytomegalovirus exposure and HLA in healthy donors (dated by TCRdb to the late 2010s). Library prep was done by the immunoSEQ multiplex PCR assay. The multiplex PCR relied on a mix of 60 forward primers for TCR Vbeta segments and 13 reverse primers for TCR Jbeta segments. Entries here come from immuneACCESS through TCRdb and include only in-frame sequences with V and J called. Some clones fail to appear in such tables; in the studies checked, an unresolved V gene covers under half of the shortfall, and the cause of the remainder is unknown. The sample profile shows approximately 150,000 clones; around 78% of them were found once. In total, the top ten clones hold about 1.4% of the sample. Sequencing was carried out using PBMCs. These receptors were taken from a middle-aged man in good health and CMV-seronegative.

The chain has TRBV7-3 and TRBJ1-2; possibly TRBD1 for D (5 bases). The germline V and J ends were trimmed by 1 base and 4 bases, with 16 bases remaining between them. Germline values: CDR1 SGHTA, CDR2 FQGTGA. The CDR3 runs 16 residues. The CDR3 sequence is CASSLRLGPTAYGYTF. As DNA, the CDR3 is TGTGCCAGCAGCTTAAGACTGGGGCCGACGGCCTATGGCTACACCTTC.

This clone was found once. The chain employs TRBV5-1 and TRBJ1-1, with 7 bases lining up with TRBD1. J lost 0 bases, V lost 10 bases, and 15 bases had no gene match. The CDR3 contains 16 residues. Germline CDR1 is SGHRS and CDR2 is YFSETQ. The CDR3 sequence is CAPGGLKTIMNTEAFF. The CDR3 DNA reads as TGCGCCCCAGGGGGATTGAAAACCATCATGAACACTGAAGCTTTCTTT.

The chain recombines TRBV7-9 with TRBJ1-1, with D possibly TRBD1 on 5 matching bases. The germline V gene encodes CDR1 SEHNR and CDR2 FQNEAQ (reference sequence). V dropped 3 bases and J dropped 0 bases, with 8 bases sitting between them. CDR3 length: 14 amino acids. CDR3 amino acids: CASSLGGLNTEAFF. For the CDR3, the DNA is TGTGCCAGCAGCTTGGGGGGGTTGAACACTGAAGCTTTCTTT. The whole variable domain, filled in from reference TRBV7-9 and TRBJ1-1, reads DTGVSQNPRHKITKRGQNVTFRCDPISEHNRLYWYRQTLGQGPEFLTYFQNEAQLEKSRLLSDRFSAERPKGSFSTLEIQRTEQGDSAMYLCASSLGGLNTEAFFGQGTRLTVV.